One and the same sample provided the 7 T cell receptor beta chains below, sequenced in a study of OX40 agonist ivuxolimab in advanced cancers. Profiling relied on immunoSEQ multiplex PCR, and the TCRdb table lists in-frame clones only, not all of them. The table lists about 47,000 clones, around 81% of them singletons, with approximately 6.1% in the top ten. The material sequenced was CD4+ or CD8+ T cells sorted from blood, taken in a trial of the OX40 agonist ivuxolimab. The receptors were sampled from an adult with an advanced solid tumor such as melanoma, head and neck, liver or kidney cancer.

The genes are TRBV5-4 and TRBJ2-2, with 7 bases aligning to TRBD1. The germline gives CDR1 SGHNT, CDR2 YYREEE (reference sequence). The CDR3 totals 16 residues. V shed 6 bases, J shed 0 bases, and the junction held 8 bases outside the gene matches. This chain's CDR3 is CASTFWTGPNTGELFF. In DNA, the CDR3 is TGTGCCAGCACCTTTTGGACAGGACCGAACACCGGGGAGCTGTTTTTT.

This chain joins TRBV2 and TRBJ1-4, with D possibly matching TRBD1 (6 bases). CDR1 is SNHLY and CDR2 is FYNNEI in the germline V gene. This CDR3 is built from 14 residues. Deletions cut 3 bases from V and 4 bases from J, with 9 bases between. For the CDR3, the DNA is TGTGCCAGCAGTGACATGGACAGTAATGAAAAACTGTTTTTT. Translation gives CASSDMDSNEKLFF.

This sequence joins TRBV7-9 and TRBJ2-7; unclear D gene. The V and J ends lost 1 base and 3 bases respectively, with 10 bases between them. The CDR3 length is 14 residues. Germline loops: CDR1 SEHNR, CDR2 FQNEAQ (reference sequence). The CDR3 DNA reads TGTGCCAGCAGCTTAGAAGAAGCCTACTACGAGCAGTACTTC. Its protein product is CASSLEEAYYEQYF. The full variable domain, its missing parts supplied by reference TRBV7-9 and TRBJ2-7, is DTGVSQNPRHKITKRGQNVTFRCDPISEHNRLYWYRQTLGQGPEFLTYFQNEAQLEKSRLLSDRFSAERPKGSFSTLEIQRTEQGDSAMYLCASSLEEAYYEQYFGPGTRLTVT.

The rearrangement links TRBV7-9 to TRBJ2-7; D is possibly TRBD2 (5 bases). This CDR3 has 12 residues. The V end was cut by 5 bases, the J end by 3 bases, with 8 bases between. Germline CDR1 SEHNR, CDR2 FQNEAQ (reference sequence). CDR3 DNA sequence: TGTGCCAGCAGCGGACTGAACTACGAGCAGTACTTC. Translating gives CASSGLNYEQYF.

V usage is TRBV28 and J usage is TRBJ1-1; 8 nucleotides match TRBD1. Germline assignment: CDR1 MDHEN and CDR2 SYDVKM. V was clipped by 3 bases and J by 3 bases; unmatched bases: 6. The CDR3 extends over 15 amino acids. The CDR3 bases are TGTGCCAGCAGTTTGGCCTCAGGGGGCTACACTGAAGCTTTCTTT. Encoded protein: CASSLASGGYTEAFF.

The chain combines TRBV28 with TRBJ1-1; no reliable D call. Trimming shortened V by 2 bases and J by 6 bases, and 7 bases separated the two germline ends. The germline CDR1 and CDR2 sequences are MDHEN and SYDVKM. This CDR3 region has 12 residues. CDR3: CASSLPVSEAFF. The CDR3 DNA follows: TGTGCCAGCAGTTTACCTGTTTCTGAAGCTTTCTTT.

The chain recombines TRBV7-2 with TRBJ1-1; 9 bases are shared with TRBD1. The V segment lost 3 bases and the J segment 6 bases; nucleotides outside the gene matches: 8. The CDR3 extends over 15 amino acids. The V gene's germline CDR1 is SGHTA and CDR2 FQGNSA. In DNA, the CDR3 is TGTGCCAGCAGCTTCCGGGACAGGGTGTCAGCTGAAGCTTTCTTT. Translation gives CASSFRDRVSAEAFF.